This TCR beta chain was recorded in a study of CD8+CD57+ T cells in acquired aplastic anemia. Study-level background: Recorded DNA amounts for sorted CD4+ and CD8+ cells had an average of 3.2 ug.

This CDR3 region has 15 residues. Trimming took 6 bases from V and 4 from J, leaving 13 bases between them. Profiling that covered TCR beta VDJ and CDR3 relied on genomic DNA as its template. TCRdb independently ran MiXCR on the reads; one entry per CDR3 protein. In the table there are 150,000 to 160,000 distinct CDR3 sequences, 40% to 65% of which are singletons. Sequenced patients had shown CD8+CD57+ cell expansion by flow cytometry. This clonotype has ten or more counts. Sequencing was carried out using sorted CD4+, CD8+, or CD8+CD57+ T cells (not recorded which) from PBMCs. The origin of this receptor is a human donor with aplastic anemia. The rearrangement joins TRBV12-3 or TRBV12-4 to TRBJ2-6; tentatively, D is TRBD2 (5 bases). This CDR3 reads CASSPEGSGANVLTF. CDR3 bases: TGTGCCAGCAGCCCCGAGGGATCCGGGGCCAACGTCCTGACTTTC.